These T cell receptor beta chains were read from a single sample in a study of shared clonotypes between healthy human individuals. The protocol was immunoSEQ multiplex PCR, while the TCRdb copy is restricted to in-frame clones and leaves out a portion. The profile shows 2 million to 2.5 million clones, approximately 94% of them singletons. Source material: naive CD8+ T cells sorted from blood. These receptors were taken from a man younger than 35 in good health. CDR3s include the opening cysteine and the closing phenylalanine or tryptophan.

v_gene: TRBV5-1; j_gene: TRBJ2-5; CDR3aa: CASSLRSSEYQETQYF
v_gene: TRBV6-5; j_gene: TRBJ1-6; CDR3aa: CASSLGTNSPLHF
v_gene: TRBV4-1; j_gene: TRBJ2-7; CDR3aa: CASSQRGGRYEQYF
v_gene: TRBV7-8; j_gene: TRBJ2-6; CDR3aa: CASSLAPGGGRSGANVLTF
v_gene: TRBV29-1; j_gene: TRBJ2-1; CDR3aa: CSVGAGLVPHEQFF
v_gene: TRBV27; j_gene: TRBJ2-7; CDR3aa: CASSTSSGASYEQYF
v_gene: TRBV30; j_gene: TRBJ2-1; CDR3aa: CAWSAGDYLSYNEQFF
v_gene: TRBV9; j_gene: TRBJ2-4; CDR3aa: CASSDGGESNIQYF
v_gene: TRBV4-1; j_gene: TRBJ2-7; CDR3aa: CASSQEVKGKDSRIYEQYF
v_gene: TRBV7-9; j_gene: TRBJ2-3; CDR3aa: CASSYGQGAEGTQYF
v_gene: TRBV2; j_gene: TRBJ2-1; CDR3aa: CASSANLAGGSYNEQFF
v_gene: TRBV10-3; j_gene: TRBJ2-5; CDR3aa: CAISKTGDTYQETQYF
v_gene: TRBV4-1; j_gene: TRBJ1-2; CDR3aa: CASSLQASGEGYGYTF
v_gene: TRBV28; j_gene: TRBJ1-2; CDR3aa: CASSSARLDNYGYTF
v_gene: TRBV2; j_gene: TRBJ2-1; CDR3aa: CAKRRDEQFF
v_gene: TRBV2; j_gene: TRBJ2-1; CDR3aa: CASRPGQGANEQFF
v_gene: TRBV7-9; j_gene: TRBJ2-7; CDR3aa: CASSSQGRGFEQYF
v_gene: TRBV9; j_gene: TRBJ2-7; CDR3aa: CASSEYSGSTYEQYF
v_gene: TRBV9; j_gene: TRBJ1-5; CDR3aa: CASSVGISNQPQHF
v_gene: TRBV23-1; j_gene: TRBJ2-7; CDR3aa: CASSQNQGLGLEEHEQYF
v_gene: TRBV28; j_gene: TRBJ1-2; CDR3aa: CASSLGAYGYTF
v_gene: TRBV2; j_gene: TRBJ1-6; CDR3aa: CASSEGQGNSPLHF
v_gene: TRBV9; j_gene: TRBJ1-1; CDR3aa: CASSVSFQRTENTEAFF
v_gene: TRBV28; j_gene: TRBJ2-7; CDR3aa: CASSFGTGGYEQYF
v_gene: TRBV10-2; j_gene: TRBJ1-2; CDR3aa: CASSTLTGDYGYTF
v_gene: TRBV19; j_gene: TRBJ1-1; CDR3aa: CASSIPGVDTEAFF
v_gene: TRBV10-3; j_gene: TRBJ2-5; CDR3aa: CAISPEYQETQYF
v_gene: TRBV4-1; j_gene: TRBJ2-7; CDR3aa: CASSQGRGVAYEQYF
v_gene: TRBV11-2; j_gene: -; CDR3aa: CASRSDRGEQYF
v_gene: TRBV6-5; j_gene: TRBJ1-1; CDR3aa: CASNPGGQGAFF
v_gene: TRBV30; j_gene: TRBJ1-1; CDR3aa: CAWSSQPNTEAFF
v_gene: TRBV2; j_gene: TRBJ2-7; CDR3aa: CASKTGGAYEQYF
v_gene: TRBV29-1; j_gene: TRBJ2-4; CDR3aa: CSVLAETKNIQYF
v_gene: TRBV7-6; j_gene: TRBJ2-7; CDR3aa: CASSLGGGALSYEQYF
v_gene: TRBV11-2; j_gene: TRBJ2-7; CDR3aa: CASSQAGLRVDEQYF
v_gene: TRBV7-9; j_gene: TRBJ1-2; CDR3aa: CASSLVWTTPFGYTF
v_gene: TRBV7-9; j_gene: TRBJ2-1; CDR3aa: CASSLVEPTNNEQFF
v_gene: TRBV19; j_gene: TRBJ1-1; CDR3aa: CASSIAGGFDTEAFF
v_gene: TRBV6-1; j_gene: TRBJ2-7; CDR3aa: CASSGTGIAYEQYF
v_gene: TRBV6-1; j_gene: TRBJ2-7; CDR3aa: CASSEPRQGTYEQYF
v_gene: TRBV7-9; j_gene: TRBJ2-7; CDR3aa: CASSLGVAEEQYF
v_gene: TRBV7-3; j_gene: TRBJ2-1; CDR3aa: CASSPSSGGQGEQFF
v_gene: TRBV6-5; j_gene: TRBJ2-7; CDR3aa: CASSYNGVEQYF
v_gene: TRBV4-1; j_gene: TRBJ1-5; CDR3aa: CASSQETVYSNQPQHF
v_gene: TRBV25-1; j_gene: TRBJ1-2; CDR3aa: CASSTGEGAYGYTF
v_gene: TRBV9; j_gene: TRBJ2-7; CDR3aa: CASSVGGINYEQYF
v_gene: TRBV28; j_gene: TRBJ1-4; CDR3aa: CASSSTVLGDEKLFF
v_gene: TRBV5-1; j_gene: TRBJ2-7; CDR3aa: CASSIDRNHYEQYF
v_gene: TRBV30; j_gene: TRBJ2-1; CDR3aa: CAWSSGGANEQFF
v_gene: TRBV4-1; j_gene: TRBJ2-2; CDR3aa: CASSHPLLSGELFF
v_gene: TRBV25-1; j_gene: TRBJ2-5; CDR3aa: CASSEWGVHETQYF
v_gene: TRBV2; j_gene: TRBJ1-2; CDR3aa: CASGRGAGGEGYTF
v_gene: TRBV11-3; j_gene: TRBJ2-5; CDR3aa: CASSLAGGETQYF
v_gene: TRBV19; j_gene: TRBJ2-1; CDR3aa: CASTPRPTTYNEQFF
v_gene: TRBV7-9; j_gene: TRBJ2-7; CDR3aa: CASSPLAVAGTYEQYF
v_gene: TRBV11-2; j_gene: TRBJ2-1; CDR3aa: CASSFRGDTYNEQFF
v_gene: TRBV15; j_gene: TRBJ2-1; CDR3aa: CATSRELGQGLHYNEQFF
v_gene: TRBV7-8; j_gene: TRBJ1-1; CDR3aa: CASLPLGGGTEAFF
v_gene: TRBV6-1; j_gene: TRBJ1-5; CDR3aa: CASSETGIQPQHF
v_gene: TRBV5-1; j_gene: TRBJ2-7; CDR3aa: CASSFRQTYEQYF